The present TCR beta chain was sequenced within a study of shared clonotypes between healthy human individuals. J was trimmed by 2 bases and V by 2 bases; bases with no gene match: 3. Germline V gene sequence: CDR1 MGHRA, CDR2 YSYEKL. The CDR3 has 16 amino acids. CD45RO-negative cells were positively selected for CCR7, leaving out terminally differentiated effector memory CD45RA+ cells. The assay was immunoSEQ multiplex PCR, and TCRdb's table has in-frame clones only and misses some. The sample carries about 590,000 clones, nearly 97% recorded once. The rearrangement links TRBV4-1 to TRBJ2-3; 11 bases are shared with TRBD2. This TCR was recovered from a woman in her twenties or thirties in good health. The sequenced sample consisted of naive CD8+ T cells sorted from blood. The CDR3 sequence: CASSQRLAGFTDTQYF. CDR3 nucleotide sequence: TGCGCCAGCAGCCAAAGACTAGCGGGATTCACAGATACGCAGTATTTT.